This T cell receptor (beta chain) was profiled in a study of cytomegalovirus exposure and HLA in healthy donors. Study-wide findings and caveats: Several of the most significant clusters appeared, in a later analysis, to be linked to common viral pathogens. Per published accounts, TCR beta sequences correctly predicted the HLA-A and HLA-B alleles of most subjects. On later analysis, the bulk of CMV-associated TCR beta chains appeared to be HLA-restricted.

The donors (healthy individuals) were bone marrow donors. The PCR was carried out with 60 Vbeta primers and 13 Jbeta primers. Some clones are missing from TCRdb's copy, which holds only in-frame ones; the method was immunoSEQ multiplex PCR. This sample has roughly 110,000 clones, with roughly three quarters found just once. Unmatched junction bases numbered 0, after V lost 6 bases and J lost 4 bases. The CDR3 consists of 12 residues. The germline gives CDR1 MNHEY, CDR2 SVGAGI. Of note for this clone: Antigen unknown.

The chain uses TRBV6-5 and TRBJ2-3, with TRBD1 identical over 8 bases. The sequenced sample consisted of PBMCs. This sequence was found in a woman aged 18-29 years in good health and CMV-seropositive. The CDR3 nucleotides read TGTGCCAGCAGGACAGGGGCAGATACGCAGTATTTT. Residues: CASRTGADTQYF.